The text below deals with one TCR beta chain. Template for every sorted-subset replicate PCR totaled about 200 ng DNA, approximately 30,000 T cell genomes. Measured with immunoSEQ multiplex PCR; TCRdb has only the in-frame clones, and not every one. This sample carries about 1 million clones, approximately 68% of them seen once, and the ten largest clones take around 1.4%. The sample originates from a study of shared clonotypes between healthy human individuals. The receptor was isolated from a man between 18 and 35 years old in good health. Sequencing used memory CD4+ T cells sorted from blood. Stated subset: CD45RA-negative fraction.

CDR3 in amino acids: CASSSGDRSPYEQYF. In nucleotides, the CDR3 is TGTGCCAGCAGTTCAGGAGACAGATCACCTTACGAGCAGTACTTC. The chain employs TRBV7-2 and TRBJ2-7; perhaps TRBD1 as D (5 bases). In germline, CDR1 is SGHTA, CDR2 FQGNSA. V lost 6 bases and J lost 4, with 19 bases in between. This CDR3 region has 15 residues.